This TCR beta chain originates from a study of vaccination and CD4 T cells after COVID-19. Turning to the study itself: Researchers treated cells with overlapping spike peptides taken from SARS-CoV-2, HCoV-NL63, HCoV-OC43 and HCoV-229E. As control conditions, cultures were given either a CEFX pool serving as positive control, an HIV-1 Nef pool, or no peptide at all.

Turning to this clonotype: What it binds is unknown.

Findings and limits, study-wide: The great majority, 304 of 307 vaccine-specific clones, proved spike mono-reactive in convalescent patients.

With 1 base clipped from V and 0 bases from J, the junction kept 12 bases outside the gene matches. The CDR3 totals 20 residues. Germline V gene lookup returns CDR1 MNHEY and CDR2 SVGEGT. Cultured CD4+ T cells had their DNA profiled by the Oncomine TCR Beta short-read assay. It was cultured CD4+ T cells from which genomic DNA was extracted. One entry per CDR3 protein, called by TCRdb with MiXCR from the PCR reads. The table lists about 7,100 distinct CDR3 sequences, around 47% of them singletons, with 30% to 40% in the top ten. Described treatment: roughly 10-day PBMC culture with coronavirus spike peptide pools or control peptides (ViraFEST assay). Pre-COVID-19 pandemic sampling (2011-2018) yielded the unexposed donor's CD4+ T cells.

The chain recombines TRBV6-2 or TRBV6-3 with TRBJ2-2; 9 nucleotides line up with TRBD2. Sample: CD4+ T cells from blood, cultured in vitro. This receptor was obtained from a human donor in good health. The chain's CDR3 is CASSYFGALAGTANTGELFF. CDR3 bases: TGTGCCAGCAGTTACTTCGGGGCACTAGCGGGCACAGCGAACACCGGGGAGCTGTTTTTT.